This T cell receptor beta chain was captured in a study of cytomegalovirus exposure and HLA in healthy donors. Overall study: A subsequent analysis stated that the approximately 110 validation repertoires were run on the same platform as the roughly 670 first-cohort repertoires. Points from the study as a whole: The majority of TCR sequences were rare, yet some public TCRs appeared in many donors. The study labeled under 200 TCR beta chains cytomegalovirus-associated.

Concerning this clone itself: What it binds is not known.

Repertoires were generated with immunoSEQ multiplex PCR, while TCRdb's copy carries only in-frame clones and drops some. In the table there are approximately 170,000 clones, roughly nine tenths of which are singletons. V was trimmed by 3 bases and J by 0 bases, leaving 8 bases between them. Germline CDR1 is KGHSH and CDR2 is LQKENI. The CDR3 totals 15 residues. The sequencing input was PBMCs. The chain joins TRBV18 to TRBJ1-4; D uncertain. The receptor was derived from a young woman in good health and CMV-seropositive. The chain's CDR3 is CASSPSVATNEKLFF. The CDR3 region has the DNA TGTGCCAGCTCACCGAGTGTTGCAACTAATGAAAAACTGTTTTTT. The whole variable domain, filled in from reference TRBV18 and TRBJ1-4, reads NAGVMQNPRHLVRRRGQEARLRCSPMKGHSHVYWYRQLPEEGLKFMVYLQKENIIDESGMPKERFSAEFPKEGPSILRIQQVVRGDSAAYFCASSPSVATNEKLFFGSGTQLSVL.